This T cell receptor beta chain was observed in a study of response to subunit inactivated influenza vaccine. Each CDR3 protein is one row after TCRdb ran MiXCR on the RT-PCR reads. The repertoire holds 550,000 to 800,000 distinct CDR3 sequences, with about a sixth as singletons. This clonotype was seen a few times. Its cognate antigen is unknown. Overall study results and limits: The authors proposed limited new T cell recruitment per seasonal influenza vaccination.

Trimming took 8 bases from V and 1 from J, leaving 11 bases between them. The CDR3 totals 13 residues. The clonotype comes from a man over 45 who received an inactivated influenza vaccine. The sample consisted of PBMCs from blood, taken 12 days after vaccination. V is TRBV12-3 or TRBV12-4 and J is TRBJ1-1; D may be TRBD1 (5 bases). The CDR3 here is CASWRGGNTEAFF. Written as DNA, the CDR3 is TGTGCCAGCTGGCGGGGGGGGAACACTGAAGCTTTCTTT.